The 16 T cell receptor beta chains reported below all come from one sample, sequenced in a study of T cell responses to AZD1222 COVID-19 vaccine. Assay: immunoSEQ multiplex PCR; the TCRdb copy retains only in-frame clones and omits some. The sample yields approximately 190,000 clones, around 92% seen once. The sample here was peripheral blood, taken on day 0 of AZD1222 vaccination. These TCRs come from an adult in good health.

Turning to this clone: The same CDR3 also results from other DNA sequences found in this sample. The chain has TRBV5-1 and TRBJ1-5; no clear D gene. The CDR3 loop spans 14 amino acids. V was clipped by 4 bases and J by 1 base, with 9 bases between them. The germline V gene encodes CDR1 SGHRS and CDR2 YFSETQ. The chain's CDR3 is CASSLSGSNQPQHF. The CDR3 coding sequence is TGCGCCAGCAGCCTGTCTGGGAGCAATCAGCCCCAGCATTTT.

This chain links TRBV2 with TRBJ1-1; D remains ambiguous. The germline V and J ends were trimmed by 4 bases and 6 bases, with 12 bases remaining between them. This CDR3 is built from 13 residues. Germline assignment: CDR1 SNHLY and CDR2 FYNNEI. The CDR3 nucleotides read TGTGCCAGCAGTGGGTTGTGGGGATCTGAAGCTTTCTTT. This translates into CASSGLWGSEAFF.

The count of this clone is one. The rearrangement uses TRBV28 and TRBJ1-2; a possible D gene is TRBD1 (6 bases). The CDR3 runs to 16 residues. Germline V gene lookup returns CDR1 MDHEN and CDR2 SYDVKM. V lost 4 bases, J lost 4 bases, and 19 bases lay in between. CDR3 sequence: CASSSPGAGLFYGYTF. CDR3 bases: TGTGCCAGCAGTTCCCCGGGGGCAGGACTCTTCTATGGCTACACCTTC.

This clone came up once. The chain has TRBV5-4 and TRBJ1-4, with D unclear. The CDR3 covers 14 residues. Trimming cost V 4 bases and J 5 bases, with 12 bases left between them. Germline CDR1 and CDR2: SGHNT and YYREEE (reference sequence). CDR3 amino acids: CASSLDQANEKLFF. Written as DNA, the CDR3 is TGTGCCAGCAGCCTGGACCAGGCGAATGAAAAACTGTTTTTT.

The CDR3, as DNA: TGTGCTAGTGGTCCGGGGCTTTCTAACACTGAAGCTTTCTTT. Translation gives CASGPGLSNTEAFF. V usage is TRBV12-5 and J usage is TRBJ1-1; a weak D match, TRBD1 (5 bases). The germline V and J ends were trimmed by 5 bases and 2 bases, with 12 bases remaining between them. The CDR3 extends over 14 amino acids. Germline CDR1 LGHNT, CDR2 FRNRAP.

The chain links TRBV14 to TRBJ2-3, with 9 positions matching TRBD1. From germline, CDR1 is SGHDN and CDR2 FVKESK. J gave up 2 bases and V 4 bases, and 10 bases lay outside the gene matches. The CDR3 contains 17 residues. In DNA form, the CDR3 reads TGTGCCAGCAGCCGCCACCCGGGACAGGGAAACACAGATACGCAGTATTTT. This translates into CASSRHPGQGNTDTQYF.

V and J are TRBV19 and TRBJ2-3; D is ambiguous. The germline CDR1 and CDR2 sequences are LNHDA and SQIVND (reference sequence). CDR3 length: 14 amino acids. The V gene lost 1 base and the J gene lost 2 bases, with 7 bases spanning the gap. The CDR3 here is CASSIGSLTDTQYF. The CDR3 coding sequence is TGTGCCAGTAGTATAGGGTCCCTCACAGATACGCAGTATTTT. Full variable domain (rest looked up from reference TRBV19 and TRBJ2-3): DGGITQSPKYLFRKEGQNVTLSCEQNLNHDAMYWYRQDPGQGLRLIYYSQIVNDFQKGDIAEGYSVSREKKESFPLTVTSAQKNPTAFYLCASSIGSLTDTQYFGPGTRLTVL.

The chain couples TRBV3-1 (or the pseudogene TRBV3-2) to TRBJ2-3, with TRBD2 matching over 8 bases. The CDR3 has 15 amino acids. The J segment lost 8 bases and the V segment lost 1 base, leaving 8 bases of the junction unmatched. Germline CDR1 reads LGHDT; CDR2 reads YNNKEL (reference sequence). CDR3 sequence: CASSQGAGGPGTQYF. The CDR3 region has the DNA TGTGCCAGCAGCCAAGGGGCGGGGGGCCCGGGTACGCAGTATTTT.

The V gene is TRBV7-2, the J gene TRBJ2-5; tentatively, D is TRBD1 or TRBD2 (7 bases each). Germline CDR1 reads SGHTA; CDR2 reads FQGNSA. The CDR3 length is 15 residues. Between the trimmed V and J ends, which lost 4 bases and 2 bases, there was a span of 14 bases. The CDR3 bases are TGTGCCAGCAGCTCATTCCAGGGGGGGCAAGAGACCCAGTACTTC. Residues: CASSSFQGGQETQYF.

This chain joins TRBV5-1 and TRBJ1-4, with 8 bases matching TRBD1. V dropped 1 base and J dropped 7; count of bases not matched to a gene: 6. Germline loops: CDR1 SGHRS, CDR2 YFSETQ. This CDR3 comprises 15 residues. The chain's CDR3 is CASSLNTGGSEKLFF. Here the CDR3 DNA reads TGCGCCAGCAGCTTGAACACAGGGGGGAGTGAAAAACTGTTTTTT.

This sequence joins TRBV3-1 (or the pseudogene TRBV3-2) and TRBJ1-5, with D perhaps matching TRBD1 (6 bases). The CDR3 spans 15 residues. V was trimmed by 1 base and J by 6 bases, leaving 13 bases between them. The germline V gene encodes CDR1 LGHDT and CDR2 YNNKEL (reference sequence). The chain's CDR3 is CASSQADSVGQPQHF. DNA of the CDR3: TGTGCCAGCAGCCAAGCGGACAGCGTGGGTCAGCCCCAGCATTTT.

The chain has TRBV6-4 and TRBJ1-5, with unresolved D. Between the trimmed V and J ends, which lost 3 bases and 1 base, there was a span of 4 bases. Germline-derived CDR1 and CDR2 are MRHNA and SNTAGT. The CDR3 totals 13 residues. This CDR3 is CASSEESNQPQHF. The CDR3 nucleotides read TGTGCCAGCAGTGAGGAGAGCAATCAGCCCCAGCATTTT.

The chain has TRBV2 and TRBJ2-1, with 9 nucleotides matching TRBD1. The V gene's germline CDR1 is SNHLY and CDR2 FYNNEI. V dropped 8 bases and J dropped 5; count of bases not matched to a gene: 7. The CDR3 is 14 residues long. CDR3 nucleotides: TGTGCCAGCCGGTCGGGACAGGGAAACAATGAGCAGTTCTTC. Translation gives CASRSGQGNNEQFF.

The V call is TRBV6-5, the J call TRBJ2-3; weak D call: TRBD2 (5 bases). The CDR3 spans 14 residues. Deletions cut 8 bases from V and 2 bases from J, with 14 bases between. From germline, CDR1 is MNHEY and CDR2 SVGAGI. The CDR3 protein is CASVQRTNTDTQYF. CDR3 nucleotide sequence: TGTGCCAGCGTTCAGCGGACCAACACAGATACGCAGTATTTT.

This chain connects TRBV7-2 to TRBJ2-7; 7 nucleotides line up with TRBD1. The CDR3 has 16 residues. Germline V gives CDR1 SGHTA, CDR2 FQGNSA. V dropped 3 bases and J dropped 3; count of bases not matched to a gene: 11. This CDR3 is CASSFSSGQRFYEQYF. As DNA, the CDR3 is TGTGCCAGCAGCTTTTCTTCGGGACAGCGCTTCTACGAGCAGTACTTC. Complete variable domain (other parts from reference TRBV7-2 and TRBJ2-7): GAGVSQSPSNKVTEKGKDVELRCDPISGHTALYWYRQSLGQGLEFLIYFQGNSAPDKSGLPSDRFSAERTGGSVSTLTIQRTQQEDSAVYLCASSFSSGQRFYEQYFGPGTRLTVT.

The chain carries TRBV7-8 and TRBJ1-3; D is uncertain. Trimming removed 1 base at V and 1 base at J, with 5 bases between. The CDR3 has 14 residues. CDR1 and CDR2 from the germline V gene are SGHVS and FQNEAQ. The CDR3 region has the DNA TGTGCCAGCAGCTTAGGTCAGTCTGGAAACACCATATATTTT. Its protein product is CASSLGQSGNTIYF.